The 29 T cell receptor beta chains listed next were all sequenced from one sample in a study of blood T cell repertoires in COVID-19. The table came from immunoSEQ multiplex PCR; TCRdb's copy has only in-frame clones and leaves some out. The table lists approximately 150,000 clones, about 87% of them singletons. The source material was peripheral blood. These receptors originate from a woman aged 45-65 years with acute or convalescent COVID-19.

V is TRBV9 and J is TRBJ1-4; maybe TRBD1 (5 bases). The length of the CDR3 is 13 residues. Trimming removed 5 bases at V and 3 bases at J, with 8 bases between. The germline CDR1 and CDR2 sequences are SGDLS and YYNGEE. This CDR3 is CASSTGANEKLFF. CDR3 in DNA: TGTGCCAGCAGTACGGGGGCTAATGAAAAACTGTTTTTT.

This sequence joins TRBV27 and TRBJ1-2; D is unresolved. V was trimmed by 6 bases and J by 2 bases, leaving 13 bases between them. Germline loops: CDR1 MNHEY, CDR2 SMNVEV (reference sequence). The CDR3 extends over 14 amino acids. The CDR3: CASSSSHLNYGYTF. CDR3 DNA: TGTGCCAGCAGCTCGTCCCACCTAAACTATGGCTACACCTTC.

The chain uses TRBV5-1 and TRBJ1-1, with D hard to call. This CDR3 contains 10 residues. Germline-derived CDR1 and CDR2 are SGHRS and YFSETQ. V lost 0 bases and J 12 bases, leaving 6 bases between the germline ends. CDR3: CASSLVGPFF. The CDR3 bases are TGCGCCAGCAGCTTGGTTGGGCCTTTCTTT.

The chain combines TRBV18 with TRBJ2-7, with 7 bases lining up with TRBD2. The CDR3 contains 15 residues. V trimming: 0 bases; J trimming: 2 bases; junction bases outside the gene matches: 4. Germline V CDR1 and CDR2: KGHSH, LQKENI. CDR3 protein: CASSPPESGTYEQYF. Written as DNA, the CDR3 is TGTGCCAGCTCACCACCCGAGAGCGGGACCTACGAGCAGTACTTC.

The chain carries TRBV4-2 and TRBJ2-7; 10 bases agree with TRBD2. CDR3 length: 16 amino acids. Germline CDR1 and CDR2: LGHNA and YNFKEQ. Trimming at V came to 0 bases and at J to 3 bases, leaving 5 bases not matched to a gene. DNA for the CDR3: TGTGCCAGCAGCCAAGACACTAGCGGGAATTACTACGAGCAGTACTTC. It translates to CASSQDTSGNYYEQYF.

The V and J genes are TRBV7-9 and TRBJ2-5; 7 nucleotides match TRBD1. Germline V gives CDR1 SEHNR, CDR2 FQNEAQ (reference sequence). The J segment lost 1 base and the V segment lost 7 bases, leaving 3 bases of the junction unmatched. This CDR3 has 13 residues. CDR3 nucleotides: TGTGCCAGCAAGAGGGACAGCCAAGAGACCCAGTACTTC. As protein: CASKRDSQETQYF.

A few counts support this clone. This chain links TRBV2 with TRBJ2-5, with D possibly TRBD2 on 6 matching bases. This CDR3 is built from 15 residues. Germline V gene data show CDR1 as SNHLY and CDR2 as FYNNEI. V gave up 6 bases and J gave up 4 bases, with 18 bases separating them. This chain's CDR3 is CASRGGPTPGETQYF. The CDR3 nucleotides are TGTGCCAGCAGGGGAGGACCGACACCGGGAGAGACCCAGTACTTC.

The chain uses TRBV6-2 or TRBV6-3 and TRBJ2-1; maybe TRBD1 (5 bases). Trimming cost V 5 bases and J 8 bases, with 19 bases left between them. Germline-derived CDR1 and CDR2 are MNHEY and SVGEGT. The CDR3 has 15 amino acids. As DNA, the CDR3 is TGTGCCAGCAGTCCGTCAGGGCCCTGGTCCCATGAGCAGTTCTTC. This codes for CASSPSGPWSHEQFF.

This clone was observed once. The chain employs TRBV5-1 and TRBJ1-5; 7 positions agree with TRBD1. The CDR3 covers 15 residues. Trimming took 9 bases from V and 3 from J; bases not matched to a gene: 12. Germline V gene lookup returns CDR1 SGHRS and CDR2 YFSETQ. CDR3 in amino acids: CATNYRGRDNQPQHF. The DNA of the CDR3 is TGCGCCACCAATTATAGGGGGCGAGACAATCAGCCCCAGCATTTT.

The chain employs TRBV6-5 and TRBJ1-2, with D maybe TRBD1 (6 bases). V gave up 6 bases and J gave up 2 bases, with 13 bases separating them. CDR1 and CDR2 (germline): MNHEY, SVGAGI. The CDR3 contains 14 residues. The CDR3, as DNA: TGTGCCAGCAGCACAGGGTTTCCCAACTATGGCTACACCTTC. This gives the protein CASSTGFPNYGYTF.

This clone has just a few counts. The V gene is TRBV3-1 (or the pseudogene TRBV3-2), the J gene TRBJ1-5; tentatively, D is TRBD1 (5 bases). Germline values: CDR1 LGHDT, CDR2 YNNKEL (reference sequence). V lost 4 bases and J lost 6, with 13 bases in between. The CDR3 runs to 14 residues. The CDR3 here is CASSLAGPSQPQHF. The CDR3 DNA sequence: TGTGCCAGCAGCCTCGCGGGACCGAGTCAGCCCCAGCATTTT.

The gene calls are TRBV27 and TRBJ2-2, with TRBD1 identical over 10 bases. Trimming cost V 10 bases and J 5 bases; bases outside gene matches: 7. Germline V gives CDR1 MNHEY, CDR2 SMNVEV (reference sequence). The CDR3 totals 14 residues. CDR3 amino acids: CATSRDRGTGELFF. CDR3 nucleotides: TGTGCCACTTCCCGGGACAGGGGAACCGGGGAGCTGTTTTTT.

CDR3 in DNA: TGTGCCAGCAGTGAAGCGACAGTTACTGAGCAGTTCTTC. Protein sequence: CASSEATVTEQFF. This sequence joins TRBV6-1 and TRBJ2-1; TRBD1 might be the D (5 bases). Germline CDR1 is MNHNS and CDR2 is SASEGT. The V end was cut by 0 bases, the J end by 9 bases, with 9 bases between. There are 13 residues in the CDR3.

This chain uses TRBV6-1 with TRBJ1-2; 8 positions agree with TRBD1. Germline V gene data show CDR1 as MNHNS and CDR2 as SASEGT. The CDR3 has 17 amino acids. The ends lost 0 bases at V and 2 bases at J; junction bases unmatched: 8. The CDR3 here is CASSEAVSGGANYGYTF. CDR3 DNA: TGTGCCAGCAGTGAAGCAGTGTCAGGGGGCGCCAACTATGGCTACACCTTC.

The chain is built from TRBV5-1 and TRBJ2-7; 8 nucleotides align to TRBD2. Trimming cost V 0 bases and J 6 bases; bases outside gene matches: 8. This CDR3 comprises 15 residues. Germline CDR1 SGHRS, CDR2 YFSETQ. DNA for the CDR3: TGCGCCAGCAGCTTGGAGGGACTAGGCCCTGCCGAGCAGTACTTC. This translates into CASSLEGLGPAEQYF.

This sequence joins TRBV2 and TRBJ2-2; D is perhaps TRBD1 (5 bases). The CDR3 runs 16 residues. Germline-derived CDR1 and CDR2 are SNHLY and FYNNEI. V lost 3 bases, J lost 6 bases, and 17 bases lay in between. The CDR3 coding sequence is TGTGCCAGCAGTGAGCTGGGGATGGGGCTCCCCGGGGAGCTGTTTTTT. Protein: CASSELGMGLPGELFF.

The CDR3 region has the DNA TGTGCCAGTAGTATCATGACAGGGGCTAACAATCAGCCCCAGCATTTT. Translating gives CASSIMTGANNQPQHF. The chain has TRBV19 and TRBJ1-5; 8 bases align to TRBD1. Germline trimming cut 3 bases from V and 3 bases from J; bases unmatched to any gene: 7. The CDR3 length is 16 residues. Germline V gives CDR1 LNHDA, CDR2 SQIVND (reference sequence). The full variable domain, completed using reference TRBV19 and TRBJ1-5, is DGGITQSPKYLFRKEGQNVTLSCEQNLNHDAMYWYRQDPGQGLRLIYYSQIVNDFQKGDIAEGYSVSREKKESFPLTVTSAQKNPTAFYLCASSIMTGANNQPQHFGDGTRLSIL.

The gene calls are TRBV9 and TRBJ1-2; D is unclear. V was trimmed by 0 bases and J by 1 base, leaving 7 bases between them. Germline CDR1 and CDR2: SGDLS and YYNGEE. This CDR3 region has 14 residues. CDR3 coding DNA: TGTGCCAGCAGCGTAGCTGAGGGTAACTATGGCTACACCTTC. This encodes CASSVAEGNYGYTF.

The chain employs TRBV19 and TRBJ1-1; the D gene is possibly TRBD1 (6 bases). CDR1 is LNHDA, CDR2 SQIVND, per germline (reference sequence). V lost 5 bases, J lost 4 bases, and 14 bases lay in between. The CDR3 covers 14 residues. CDR3 sequence: CASSPQQGGTEAFF. The CDR3 DNA sequence: TGTGCCAGTAGTCCTCAACAGGGTGGCACTGAAGCTTTCTTT.

The V and J genes are TRBV7-8 and TRBJ1-2, with a tentative D call TRBD1 (6 bases). Deletions cut 5 bases from V and 2 bases from J, with 15 bases between. The CDR3 runs 15 residues. Germline CDR1 reads SGHVS; CDR2 reads FQNEAQ. The CDR3 loop is CASSPDTGSNYGYTF. The CDR3 DNA follows: TGTGCCAGCAGCCCCGACACAGGGAGCAACTATGGCTACACCTTC. Using reference TRBV7-8 and TRBJ1-2 for the parts outside the CDR3, the full variable domain is GAGVSQSPRYKVAKRGQDVALRCDPISGHVSLFWYQQALGQGPEFLTYFQNEAQLDKSGLPSDRFFAERPEGSVSTLKIQRTQQEDSAVYLCASSPDTGSNYGYTFGSGTRLTVV.

J is TRBJ1-1 and V is TRBV19; 8 bases fit TRBD1. Germline CDR1 reads LNHDA; CDR2 reads SQIVND (reference sequence). There are 14 residues in the CDR3. The V and J ends lost 6 bases and 3 bases, in that order; junction bases with no gene match: 6. The CDR3 spells CASSTGGGHTEAFF. Here the CDR3 DNA reads TGTGCCAGTAGCACAGGGGGAGGACACACTGAAGCTTTCTTT.

As concerns this clone: One end of the junction varies from germline; a read error may be responsible. The J gene is TRBJ2-7, the V gene TRBV9, with TRBD2 matching over 9 bases. The CDR3 covers 15 residues. Germline V CDR1 and CDR2: SGDLS, YYNGEE. The CDR3 is CASSVGSGSSNEQYF. Here the CDR3 DNA reads TGTGCCAGCAGCGTAGGTAGCGGGAGCTCCAACGAGCAGTACTTC.

The chain recombines TRBV6-2 or TRBV6-3 with TRBJ1-5; D gene ambiguous. Trimming took off 0 bases at V and 6 bases at J, with 12 bases between the two ends. The germline gives CDR1 MNHEY, CDR2 SVGEGT. The CDR3 is 15 residues long. In DNA, the CDR3 is TGTGCCAGCAGTTACTCGAACGGTCGAATTCAGCCCCAGCATTTT. It codes for CASSYSNGRIQPQHF.

V gene TRBV19 combines with J gene TRBJ1-5, with D hard to call. This CDR3 contains 16 residues. Germline values: CDR1 LNHDA, CDR2 SQIVND (reference sequence). Deletions cut 3 bases from V and 0 bases from J, with 12 bases between. CDR3 nucleotide sequence: TGTGCCAGTAGTATCCGGTCCGGGGATAGCAATCAGCCCCAGCATTTT. The encoded protein is CASSIRSGDSNQPQHF.

CDR3 amino acids: CSVVRGEQYF. In DNA form, the CDR3 reads TGCAGCGTTGTCCGGGGGGAGCAGTACTTC. The gene calls are TRBV29-1 and TRBJ2-7; the D gene is possibly TRBD2 (6 bases). V lost 4 bases to trimming and J lost 7 bases, with 8 bases between them. The CDR3 consists of 10 residues. Germline values: CDR1 SQVTM, CDR2 ANQGSEA.

The V call is TRBV5-1, the J call TRBJ2-7, with 7 nucleotides matching TRBD1. V lost 5 bases, J lost 2 bases, and 19 bases stayed unmatched. Germline assignment: CDR1 SGHRS and CDR2 YFSETQ. The CDR3 has 18 residues. This CDR3 reads CASSPRVVGTASAYEQYF. The CDR3 nucleotides read TGCGCCAGCAGTCCTAGGGTAGTAGGGACAGCCTCAGCCTACGAGCAGTACTTC.

The chain is built from TRBV24-1 and TRBJ1-5; TRBD1 might be the D (6 bases). CDR3 length: 15 amino acids. Trimming took 4 bases from V and 2 from J, leaving 11 bases between them. CDR1 is KGHDR, CDR2 SFDVKD, per germline. The CDR3 reads CATSDNRVGNQPQHF. The CDR3 DNA follows: TGTGCCACCAGTGACAACAGGGTCGGCAATCAGCCCCAGCATTTT.

CDR3 in DNA: TGTGCCAGCAGTCGGACTAGCGGAAGGTCCTACAATGAGCAGTTCTTC. It is translated as CASSRTSGRSYNEQFF. The chain recombines TRBV3-1 (or the pseudogene TRBV3-2) with TRBJ2-1; 10 positions agree with TRBD2. Per germline, CDR1 LGHDT and CDR2 YNNKEL (reference sequence). The CDR3 has 16 residues. J lost 1 base, V lost 6 bases, and 6 bases had no gene match.

This clone was recorded once. This chain connects TRBV7-2 to TRBJ1-3, with TRBD1 matching over 9 bases. The ends lost 4 bases at V and 4 bases at J; junction bases unmatched: 5. Germline assignment: CDR1 SGHTA and CDR2 FQGNSA. This CDR3 spans 15 amino acids. In nucleotides, the CDR3 is TGTGCCAGCAGCTCCGGGACAGGGTTCGGAAACACCATATATTTT. Its protein product is CASSSGTGFGNTIYF.